Sequencing of this T cell receptor (beta chain) was carried out in a study of spatial heterogeneity in lung cancer. Findings and limits, study-wide: Tumors with more nonsynonymous mutations had more expanded intratumoral alpha and beta TCRs.

As to time point: sample taken at primary tumor resection. The donor group consisted of 72 patients who had untreated, early-stage non-small cell lung cancer. Without sorting, whole RNA was sequenced from tumor, nontumor lung or frozen PBMC. TCRdb re-called the 5' RACE reads with MiXCR, one entry per CDR3 protein. Of about 1,900 distinct CDR3 sequences detected, 20% to 25% appear once; the ten largest clones hold 21%. As to this clonotype: Its target is unknown.

CDR3 length: 12 amino acids. Germline V gene sequence: CDR1 MDHEN, CDR2 SYDVKM. The V end lost 2 bases, the J end lost 4 bases, and 5 bases lay between the germline ends. This chain links TRBV28 with TRBJ1-2; D unclear. This material consisted of lung tumor tissue, taken at surgery. The receptor was derived from a male donor with early-stage non-small cell lung cancer. The CDR3 nucleotides are TGTGCCAGCAGTTTAGGCAGCTATGGCTACACCTTC. It codes for CASSLGSYGYTF.